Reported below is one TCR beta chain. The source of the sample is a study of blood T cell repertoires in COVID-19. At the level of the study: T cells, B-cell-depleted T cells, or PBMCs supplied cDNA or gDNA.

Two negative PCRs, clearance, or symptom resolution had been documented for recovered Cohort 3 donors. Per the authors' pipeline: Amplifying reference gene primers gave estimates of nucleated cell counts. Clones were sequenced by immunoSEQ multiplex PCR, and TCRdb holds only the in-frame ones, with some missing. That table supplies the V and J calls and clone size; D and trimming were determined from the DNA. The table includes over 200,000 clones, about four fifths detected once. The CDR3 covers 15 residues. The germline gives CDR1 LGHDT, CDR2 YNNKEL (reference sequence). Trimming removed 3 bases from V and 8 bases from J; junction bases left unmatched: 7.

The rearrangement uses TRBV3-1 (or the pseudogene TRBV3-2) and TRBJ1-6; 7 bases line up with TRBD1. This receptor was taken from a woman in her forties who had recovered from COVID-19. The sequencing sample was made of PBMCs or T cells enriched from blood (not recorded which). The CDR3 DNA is TGTGCCAGCAGCCAGTCGACAGGGAGATATTCACCCCTCCACTTT. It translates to CASSQSTGRYSPLHF.